This TCR beta chain was captured in a study of beta chain features in type 1 diabetes. Study-wide results and caveats: Moderate yet significant TCRB CDR3 shortening was seen in Type 1 diabetes patients in all four CD4+ subsets.

The V segment lost 3 bases and the J segment 1 base; nucleotides outside the gene matches: 6. This CDR3 region has 16 residues. This clone was seen at least ten times. Its cognate antigen is unknown. Isolated RNA was reverse transcribed in full, so expressed TCRB transcripts were sequenced. The assay was immunoSEQ multiplex PCR, and TCRdb's table has in-frame clones only and misses some. The table includes about 150,000 clones, about 13% detected once. The receptor was derived from a man aged 18 to 29 with type 1 diabetes. The genes are TRBV23-1 and TRBJ2-1; 7 positions match TRBD1. TRBV23-1 is placed among ORFs of uncertain function. The specimen was central memory CD4+ T cells from blood. As DNA, the CDR3 is TGCGCCAGCAGTCACCCGGGACAGATATCCTACAATGAGCAGTTCTTC. Translating it yields CASSHPGQISYNEQFF.